This T cell receptor beta chain was sequenced during a study of shared clonotypes between healthy human individuals. Study as a whole: Those who served as donors were two women and a few men between the ages of 18 and 49.

Germline CDR1 KGHSH, CDR2 LQKENI. Trimming left V 3 bases short and J 3 bases short, with 12 bases between. The CDR3 extends over 14 amino acids. Comment on this clone: This specimen includes other DNA sequences encoding the same CDR3.

Data came from immunoSEQ multiplex PCR; TCRdb stores just in-frame clones and leaves some out. Of about 1.5 million clones in the sample, around 97% are singletons; the top ten hold over 1%. Splitting the CD4+ cells yielded a CD45RA+ naive subset and a CD45RA-negative memory subset. The receptor comes from a man under 40 in good health. The rearrangement links TRBV18 to TRBJ2-7, with D perhaps matching TRBD1 (6 bases). The specimen was naive CD4+ T cells sorted from blood. Described subset: CD45RA+ positively selected. Here the CDR3 reads CASSPPGQNYEQYF. The CDR3 DNA is TGTGCCAGCTCACCTCCGGGACAAAACTACGAGCAGTACTTC.